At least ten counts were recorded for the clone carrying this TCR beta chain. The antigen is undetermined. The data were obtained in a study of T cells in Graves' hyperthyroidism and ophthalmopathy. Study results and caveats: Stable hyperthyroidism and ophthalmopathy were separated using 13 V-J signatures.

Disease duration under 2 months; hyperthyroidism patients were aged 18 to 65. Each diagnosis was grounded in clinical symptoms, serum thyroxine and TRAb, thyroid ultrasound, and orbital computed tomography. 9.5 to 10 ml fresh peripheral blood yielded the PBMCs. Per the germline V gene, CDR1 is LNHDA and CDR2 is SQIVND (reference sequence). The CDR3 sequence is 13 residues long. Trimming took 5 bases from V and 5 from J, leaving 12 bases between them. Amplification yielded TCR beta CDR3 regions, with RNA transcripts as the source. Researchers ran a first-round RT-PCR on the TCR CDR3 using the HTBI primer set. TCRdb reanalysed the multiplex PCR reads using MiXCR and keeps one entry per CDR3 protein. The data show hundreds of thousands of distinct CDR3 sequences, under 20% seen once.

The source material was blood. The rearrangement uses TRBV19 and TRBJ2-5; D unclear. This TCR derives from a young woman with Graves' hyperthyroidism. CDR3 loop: CASSVLKGETQYF. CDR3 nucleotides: TGTGCCAGTAGTGTGCTGAAGGGTGAGACCCAGTACTTC.